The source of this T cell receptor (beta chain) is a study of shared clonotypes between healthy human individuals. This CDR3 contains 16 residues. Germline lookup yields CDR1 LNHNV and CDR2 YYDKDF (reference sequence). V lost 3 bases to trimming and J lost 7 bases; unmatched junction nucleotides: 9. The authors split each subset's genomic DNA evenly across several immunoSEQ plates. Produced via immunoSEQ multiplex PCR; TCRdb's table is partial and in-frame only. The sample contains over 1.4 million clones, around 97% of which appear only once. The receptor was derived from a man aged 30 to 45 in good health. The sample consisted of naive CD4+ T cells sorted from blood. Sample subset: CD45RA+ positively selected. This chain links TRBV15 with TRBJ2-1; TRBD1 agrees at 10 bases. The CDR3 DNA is TGTGCCACCAGCAGGCATACCGGGACAGGGGAGAATGAGCAGTTCTTC. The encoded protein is CATSRHTGTGENEQFF.